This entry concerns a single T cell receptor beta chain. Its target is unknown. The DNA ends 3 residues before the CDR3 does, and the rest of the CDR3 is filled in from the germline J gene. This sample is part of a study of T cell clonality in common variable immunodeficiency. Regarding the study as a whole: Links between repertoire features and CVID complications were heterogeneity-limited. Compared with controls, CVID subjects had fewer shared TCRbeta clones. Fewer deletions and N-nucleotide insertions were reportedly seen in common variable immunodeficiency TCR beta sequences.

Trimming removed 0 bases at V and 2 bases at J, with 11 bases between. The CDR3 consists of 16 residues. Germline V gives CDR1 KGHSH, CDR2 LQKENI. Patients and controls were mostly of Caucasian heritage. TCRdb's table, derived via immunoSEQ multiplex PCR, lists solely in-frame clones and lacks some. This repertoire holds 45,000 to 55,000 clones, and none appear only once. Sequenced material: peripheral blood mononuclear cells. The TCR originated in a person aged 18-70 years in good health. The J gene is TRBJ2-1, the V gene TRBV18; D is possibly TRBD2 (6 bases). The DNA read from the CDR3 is TGTGCCAGCTCACCACCGAATAGCGGAACCTACAATGAG. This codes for CASSPPNSGTYNE. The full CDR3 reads CASSPPNSGTYNEQFF.